This TCR beta chain was identified during a study of low-dose radiotherapy and immunotherapy resistance in tumors. Study context: Fractions of 0.5 Gy went to Cohort 1 every 2 weeks, totaling 6.5 Gy. Cohort 2 received 1 Gy per fraction every two weeks, totaling 13 Gy over 26 weeks.

Covering alpha and beta chains, TRAV- and TRBV-specific primers were used for the first-strand cDNA. Amplification of TCRs used a constant-region primer and V-primer adapter for roughly 18 PCR cycles. Isolated mRNA underwent amplification by in vitro transcription. TCRdb fed the reads into MiXCR, producing one record per CDR3 protein. The sample has around 13,000 distinct CDR3 sequences; over 55% are singletons. CDR3 size: 15 residues. After removal of 9 bases from V and 4 bases from J, the junction contained 9 bases not matched to a gene. Per the germline V gene, CDR1 is MNHEY and CDR2 is SMNVEV (reference sequence). Treatment of the donors consisted of nivolumab and ipilimumab (plus aspirin, low-dose cyclophosphamide and low-dose radiotherapy).

The chain combines TRBV27 with TRBJ2-2; 9 positions match TRBD1. This receptor was obtained from a human donor with advanced metastatic prostate, ovarian, gallbladder or colorectal cancer (not recorded which). This table probably holds off-target reads from a library built for another chain. The CDR3 loop is CASNTGGAGTGELFF. CDR3 DNA: TGTGCCAGTAATACAGGGGGCGCGGGCACCGGGGAGCTGTTTTTT.